The 29 T cell receptor beta chains below come from one sample, sequenced in a study of cytomegalovirus exposure and HLA in healthy donors. Both 60 Vbeta primers and 13 Jbeta primers went into the PCR. Sequencing was performed with immunoSEQ multiplex PCR; in TCRdb, only in-frame clones are kept and a portion is missing. The sample records hundreds of thousands of clones, less than 85% being singletons. Material: PBMCs. These receptors originate from a girl aged 2-10 years in good health and CMV-seronegative.

V and J are TRBV29-1 and TRBJ2-1; 10 bases fit TRBD2. CDR1 SQVTM and CDR2 ANQGSEA come from the germline V gene. The CDR3 is 15 residues long. Germline trimming cut 4 bases from V and 0 bases from J; bases unmatched to any gene: 3. The DNA for the CDR3 is TGCAGCGTTGCCCCTAGCGGGGGCTCCTACAATGAGCAGTTCTTC. Translation: CSVAPSGGSYNEQFF.

The V and J genes are TRBV10-3 and TRBJ2-7; a weak D match, TRBD2 (5 bases). CDR1 and CDR2 from the germline V gene are ENHRY and SYGVKD. Trimming removed 6 bases from V and 2 bases from J, with 23 bases in between. This CDR3 comprises 17 residues. CDR3 residues: CAIRDNSGMRETYEQYF. CDR3 sequence (DNA): TGTGCCATCAGGGATAACTCAGGTATGAGGGAAACCTACGAGCAGTACTTC.

The chain carries TRBV7-8 and TRBJ2-7; 9 positions match TRBD1. CDR3 length: 17 amino acids. Trimming cost V 1 base and J 0 bases; bases outside gene matches: 7. Germline assignment: CDR1 SGHVS and CDR2 FQNEAQ. The CDR3 coding sequence is TGTGCCAGCAGCTTAGGTGGGCGGACAGGGGACTCCTACGAGCAGTACTTC. This sequence encodes CASSLGGRTGDSYEQYF. Full variable domain (rest looked up from reference TRBV7-8 and TRBJ2-7): GAGVSQSPRYKVAKRGQDVALRCDPISGHVSLFWYQQALGQGPEFLTYFQNEAQLDKSGLPSDRFFAERPEGSVSTLKIQRTQQEDSAVYLCASSLGGRTGDSYEQYFGPGTRLTVT.

The V call is TRBV30, the J call TRBJ2-4; 12 nucleotides align to TRBD2. CDR1 is GTSNPN, CDR2 SVGIG, per germline (reference sequence). The CDR3 consists of 17 residues. The V gene end was trimmed by 2 bases and the J gene end by 1 base; junction bases not matched to a gene: 6. The CDR3, as DNA: TGTGCCTGGAGTTCTCTAGCGGGAGGGCCCGCCAAAAACATTCAGTACTTC. Translation: CAWSSLAGGPAKNIQYF.

This chain connects TRBV6-5 to TRBJ1-1; 7 bases are a match to TRBD1. Germline lookup yields CDR1 MNHEY and CDR2 SVGAGI. This CDR3 has 14 residues. V lost 2 bases and J lost 8; bases outside the gene matches: 8. CDR3 residues: CASSYGTVPSEAFF. CDR3 DNA: TGTGCCAGCAGTTACGGGACAGTTCCCTCCGAAGCTTTCTTT.

The chain couples TRBV6-1 to TRBJ1-2, with D uncertain. V shed 2 bases and J shed 4 bases, with 8 bases lying between them. Germline V gives CDR1 MNHNS, CDR2 SASEGT. The CDR3 has 13 amino acids. The DNA of the CDR3 is TGTGCCAGCAGTGAACCCCCGTCCTATGGCTACACCTTC. Its translation: CASSEPPSYGYTF.

V is TRBV27 and J is TRBJ1-1; 8 nucleotides agree with TRBD1. V was clipped by 4 bases and J by 10 bases; unmatched bases: 8. Per the germline V gene, CDR1 is MNHEY and CDR2 is SMNVEV (reference sequence). The CDR3 has 13 amino acids. The CDR3 spells CASSSQGARSAFF. The DNA of the CDR3 is TGTGCCAGCAGTTCCCAGGGGGCGCGTTCAGCTTTCTTT.

J is TRBJ1-1 and V is TRBV23-1, with D perhaps TRBD1 (5 bases). TRBV23-1 counts as an open reading frame of uncertain function. The CDR3 length is 14 residues. V was pared by 4 bases and J by 3 bases, with 12 bases between. CDR3 loop: CASSLSAGHTEAFF. CDR3 bases: TGCGCCAGCAGTCTCTCGGCAGGGCACACTGAAGCTTTCTTT.

The chain combines TRBV7-9 with TRBJ2-4; D may be TRBD2 (6 bases). The CDR3 length is 13 residues. Germline V lookup: CDR1 SEHNR, CDR2 FQNEAQ (reference sequence). V lost 3 bases and J 5 bases, leaving 8 bases between the germline ends. DNA for the CDR3: TGTGCCAGCAGCTTCTGGGGGGAAAACATTCAGTACTTC. It specifies CASSFWGENIQYF.

This chain connects TRBV9 to TRBJ2-3, with D perhaps TRBD1 (6 bases). This CDR3 has 16 residues. V was trimmed by 4 bases and J by 5 bases, leaving 20 bases between them. CDR1 SGDLS and CDR2 YYNGEE come from the germline V gene. The CDR3 bases are TGTGCCAGCAGCCCGAGAAGCGACAGGAATGGAGATACGCAGTATTTT. Protein product: CASSPRSDRNGDTQYF.

The CDR3 bases are TGTGCCAGCAGGACAGACGCACAAGAGACCCAGTACTTC. Its protein product is CASRTDAQETQYF. The rearrangement links TRBV6-1 to TRBJ2-5; possibly TRBD1 for D (5 bases). CDR3 length: 13 amino acids. Trimming shortened V by 6 bases and J by 2 bases, and 10 bases separated the two germline ends. From germline, CDR1 is MNHNS and CDR2 SASEGT.

The V and J genes are TRBV4-1 and TRBJ2-2, with 9 bases aligning to TRBD1. Germline-derived CDR1 and CDR2 are MGHRA and YSYEKL. The J segment lost 5 bases and the V segment lost 2 bases, leaving 3 bases of the junction unmatched. This CDR3 has 15 amino acids. The CDR3 nucleotides are TGCGCCAGCAGCCAACCCGGGACAGGGACCGGGGAGCTGTTTTTT. Protein: CASSQPGTGTGELFF.

This chain uses TRBV5-1 with TRBJ2-5; D unclear. The CDR3 spans 14 residues. Trimming left V 0 bases short and J 5 bases short, with 11 bases between. Germline V gene data show CDR1 as SGHRS and CDR2 as YFSETQ. The CDR3 nucleotides are TGCGCCAGCAGCTTGGCCATCGGTTCGGAGACCCAGTACTTC. It yields the protein CASSLAIGSETQYF.

This clone was recorded at least ten times. The chain has TRBV6-5 and TRBJ2-7; a weak D match, TRBD1 (6 bases). V lost 2 bases, J lost 1 base, and 12 bases lay in between. The CDR3 loop spans 15 amino acids. Germline loops: CDR1 MNHEY, CDR2 SVGAGI. CDR3 loop: CASSYQTGLSYEQYF. In DNA, the CDR3 is TGTGCCAGCAGTTACCAGACAGGACTTTCCTACGAGCAGTACTTC.

The chain combines TRBV12-5 with TRBJ2-1; weak D call: TRBD2 (6 bases). The CDR3 runs to 14 residues. CDR1 is LGHNT and CDR2 is FRNRAP in the germline V gene. V was cut by 3 bases and J by 4 bases, with 10 bases left in between. In DNA form, the CDR3 reads TGTGCTAGTGGTTTAACTAGCCAATACAATGAGCAGTTCTTC. It encodes CASGLTSQYNEQFF.

The chain has TRBV5-1 and TRBJ1-2, with a possible D match to TRBD1 (5 bases). CDR1 is SGHRS, CDR2 YFSETQ, per germline. V gave up 0 bases and J gave up 8 bases, with 23 bases separating them. The CDR3 sequence is 17 residues long. The CDR3 protein is CASSLVQGTGKFGGYTF. DNA of the CDR3: TGCGCCAGCAGCTTGGTTCAGGGTACGGGTAAATTTGGAGGCTACACCTTC.

This clone was seen a few times. This chain connects TRBV5-1 to TRBJ2-5; the D is unclear. From germline, CDR1 is SGHRS and CDR2 YFSETQ. Trimming left V 4 bases short and J 4 bases short, with 8 bases between. CDR3 length: 12 amino acids. The CDR3 DNA is TGCGCCAGCAGCCCTAGTCCAGAGACCCAGTACTTC. It is translated as CASSPSPETQYF. Full variable domain (rest looked up from reference TRBV5-1 and TRBJ2-5): KAGVTQTPRYLIKTRGQQVTLSCSPISGHRSVSWYQQTPGQGLQFLFEYFSETQRNKGNFPGRFSGRQFSNSRSEMNVSTLELGDSALYLCASSPSPETQYFGPGTRLLVL.

The chain has TRBV25-1 and TRBJ1-2, with a tentative D call TRBD1 (5 bases). V lost 3 bases, J lost 5 bases, and 10 bases lay in between. CDR1 is MGHDK, CDR2 SYGVNS, per germline. CDR3 size: 13 residues. The CDR3 is CASSDAGGYGYTF. Here the CDR3 DNA reads TGTGCCAGCAGTGACGCGGGGGGTTATGGCTACACCTTC.

This clone was picked up one time. This chain links TRBV11-2 with TRBJ2-5, with D perhaps matching TRBD2 (5 bases). The germline CDR1 and CDR2 sequences are SGHAT and FQNNGV. V dropped 5 bases and J dropped 9 bases, with 10 bases sitting between them. The length of the CDR3 is 11 residues. The CDR3 DNA is TGTGCCAGCAGCCCCGGCGGGCCCCAGTACTTC. Protein product: CASSPGGPQYF.

V and J are TRBV27 and TRBJ2-5, with a tentative D call TRBD1 (7 bases). The CDR3 is 16 residues long. Trimming cost V 5 bases and J 6 bases, with 22 bases left between them. From germline, CDR1 is MNHEY and CDR2 SMNVEV (reference sequence). CDR3 sequence: CASSPRGALSSKTQYF. CDR3 nucleotides: TGTGCCAGCAGTCCCAGGGGGGCGCTGTCTTCCAAGACCCAGTACTTC.

J is TRBJ2-3 and V is TRBV7-3; the D is unclear. Germline CDR1 SGHTA, CDR2 FQGTGA. V lost 0 bases and J lost 4, with 8 bases in between. This CDR3 spans 14 amino acids. The CDR3 DNA reads TGTGCCAGCAGCTTAACGGTGTCGGCAGATACGCAGTATTTT. It specifies CASSLTVSADTQYF.

The chain uses TRBV7-2 and TRBJ2-5; 10 nucleotides line up with TRBD1. This CDR3 is built from 15 residues. J gave up 4 bases and V 4 bases, and 6 bases lay outside the gene matches. CDR1 SGHTA and CDR2 FQGNSA come from the germline V gene. CDR3 sequence reads: CASSSRTGGAETQYF. For the CDR3, the DNA is TGTGCCAGCAGCTCTAGGACAGGGGGGGCAGAGACCCAGTACTTC.

The rearrangement links TRBV18 to TRBJ1-1, with D tentatively TRBD1 (6 bases). Germline-derived CDR1 and CDR2 are KGHSH and LQKENI. Trimming left V 3 bases short and J 5 bases short, with 16 bases between. The CDR3 spans 15 residues. Here the CDR3 DNA reads TGTGCCAGCTCACCCAATACGGGGGGCAGGACTGAAGCTTTCTTT. Its protein is CASSPNTGGRTEAFF.

The chain links TRBV6-5 to TRBJ1-2; 8 bases line up with TRBD1. Germline CDR1 MNHEY, CDR2 SVGAGI. The CDR3 totals 15 residues. The V and J ends lost 4 bases and 5 bases, in that order; junction bases with no gene match: 9. CDR3 nucleotide sequence: TGTGCCAGCAGTTCCCGGACAGGGAGGGGATATGGCTACACCTTC. Its protein is CASSSRTGRGYGYTF.

The chain recombines TRBV9 with TRBJ2-3; TRBD2 agrees at 7 bases. J gave up 3 bases and V 4 bases, and 5 bases lay outside the gene matches. CDR3 length: 14 residues. Germline loops: CDR1 SGDLS, CDR2 YYNGEE. DNA of the CDR3: TGTGCCAGCAGCTTCCGGGGGGTTACAGATACGCAGTATTTT. This translates into CASSFRGVTDTQYF.

The V call is TRBV5-1, the J call TRBJ1-5; maybe TRBD1 (6 bases). V was cut by 0 bases and J by 5 bases, with 9 bases left in between. Germline V gene sequence: CDR1 SGHRS, CDR2 YFSETQ. CDR3 length: 14 amino acids. CDR3 nucleotide sequence: TGCGCCAGCAGCTTGGCCGCAGGGGATCAGCCCCAGCATTTT. Translating gives CASSLAAGDQPQHF. The entire variable domain, with the rest obtained from reference TRBV5-1 and TRBJ1-5, is as follows: KAGVTQTPRYLIKTRGQQVTLSCSPISGHRSVSWYQQTPGQGLQFLFEYFSETQRNKGNFPGRFSGRQFSNSRSEMNVSTLELGDSALYLCASSLAAGDQPQHFGDGTRLSIL.

This clone was found a few times. DNA of the CDR3: TGTGCCAGCAGCCAAGCGTTAGCCGAGAGTAATGAAAAACTGTTTTTT. This translates into CASSQALAESNEKLFF. The chain recombines TRBV4-2 with TRBJ1-4; D call uncertain. The germline CDR1 and CDR2 sequences are LGHNA and YNFKEQ. V gave up 1 base and J gave up 4 bases, with 13 bases separating them. This CDR3 has 16 residues.

J is TRBJ2-2 and V is TRBV9; maybe TRBD2 (6 bases). The CDR3 spans 13 residues. Deletions cut 9 bases from V and 7 bases from J, with 16 bases between. Germline V gene data show CDR1 as SGDLS and CDR2 as YYNGEE. The CDR3 loop is CATSPEGYGELFF. In DNA, the CDR3 is TGTGCCACCTCACCGGAGGGGTACGGGGAGCTGTTTTTT.

In DNA, the CDR3 is TGTGCCAGCAGCGAGATGCCGGGACAGGGGACGAAGCAGTACTTC. Its protein product is CASSEMPGQGTKQYF. The J gene is TRBJ2-7, the V gene TRBV9, with 10 positions matching TRBD1. The CDR3 is 15 amino acids. V lost 3 bases and J lost 8; bases outside the gene matches: 11. The germline V gene encodes CDR1 SGDLS and CDR2 YYNGEE.